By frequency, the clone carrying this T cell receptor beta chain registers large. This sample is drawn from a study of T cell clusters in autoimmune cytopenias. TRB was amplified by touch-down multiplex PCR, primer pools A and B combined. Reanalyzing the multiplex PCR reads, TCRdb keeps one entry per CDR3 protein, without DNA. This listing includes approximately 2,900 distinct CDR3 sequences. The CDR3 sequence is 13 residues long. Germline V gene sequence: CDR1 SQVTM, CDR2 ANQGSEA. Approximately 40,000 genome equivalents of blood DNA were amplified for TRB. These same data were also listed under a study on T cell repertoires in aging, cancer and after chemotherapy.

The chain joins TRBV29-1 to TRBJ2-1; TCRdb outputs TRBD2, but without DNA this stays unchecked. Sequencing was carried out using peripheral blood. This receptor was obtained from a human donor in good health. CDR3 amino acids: CRGLAPSEGEEFF.